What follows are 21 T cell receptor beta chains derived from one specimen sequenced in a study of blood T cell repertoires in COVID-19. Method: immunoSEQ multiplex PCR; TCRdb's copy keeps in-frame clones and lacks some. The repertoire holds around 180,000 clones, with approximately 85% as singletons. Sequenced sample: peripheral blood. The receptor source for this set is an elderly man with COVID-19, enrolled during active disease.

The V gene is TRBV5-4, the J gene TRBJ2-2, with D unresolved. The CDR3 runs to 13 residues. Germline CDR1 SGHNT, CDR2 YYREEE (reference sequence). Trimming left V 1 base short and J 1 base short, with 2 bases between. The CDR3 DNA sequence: TGTGCCAGCAGCTTGCAGAACACCGGGGAGCTGTTTTTT. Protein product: CASSLQNTGELFF. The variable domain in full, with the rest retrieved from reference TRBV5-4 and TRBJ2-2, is ETGVTQSPTHLIKTRGQQVTLRCSSQSGHNTVSWYQQALGQGPQFIFQYYREEENGRGNFPPRFSGLQFPNYSSELNVNALELDDSALYLCASSLQNTGELFFGEGSRLTVL.

The CDR3 region has the DNA TGTGCCAGCTCCCCTAGCGGGAGCTCCTACAATGAGCAGTTCTTC. Protein product: CASSPSGSSYNEQFF. The V gene is TRBV18, the J gene TRBJ2-1; 10 bases align to TRBD2. This CDR3 has 15 amino acids. V was clipped by 6 bases and J by 0 bases; unmatched bases: 2. In germline, CDR1 is KGHSH, CDR2 LQKENI.

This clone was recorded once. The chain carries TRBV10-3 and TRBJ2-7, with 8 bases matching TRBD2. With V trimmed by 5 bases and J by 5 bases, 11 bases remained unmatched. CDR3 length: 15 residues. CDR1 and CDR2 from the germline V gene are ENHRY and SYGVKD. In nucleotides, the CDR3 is TGTGCCATCAGTCCGCCGGGGGGGGGCGGGGACGAGCAGTACTTC. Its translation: CAISPPGGGGDEQYF.

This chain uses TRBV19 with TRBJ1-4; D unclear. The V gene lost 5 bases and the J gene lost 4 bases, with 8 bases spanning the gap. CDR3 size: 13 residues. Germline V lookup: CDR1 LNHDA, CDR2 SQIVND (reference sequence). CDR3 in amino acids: CASSLGFNEKLFF. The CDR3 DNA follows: TGTGCCAGTAGTCTCGGGTTTAATGAAAAACTGTTTTTT.

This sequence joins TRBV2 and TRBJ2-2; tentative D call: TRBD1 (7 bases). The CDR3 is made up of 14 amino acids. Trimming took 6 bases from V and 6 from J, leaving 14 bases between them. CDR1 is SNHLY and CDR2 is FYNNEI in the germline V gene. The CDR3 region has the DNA TGTGCCAGCAGCCCAGGGGGGTTCTCCGGGGAGCTGTTTTTT. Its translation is CASSPGGFSGELFF.

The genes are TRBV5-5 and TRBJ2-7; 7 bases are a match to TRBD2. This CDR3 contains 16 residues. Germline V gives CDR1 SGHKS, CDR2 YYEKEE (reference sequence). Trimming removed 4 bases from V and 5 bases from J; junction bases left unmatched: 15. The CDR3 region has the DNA TGTGCCAGCAGCCGCGGAGACTGGAGGGGAGGGAACGAGCAGTACTTC. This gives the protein CASSRGDWRGGNEQYF. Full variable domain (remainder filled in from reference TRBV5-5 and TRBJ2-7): DAGVTQSPTHLIKTRGQQVTLRCSPISGHKSVSWYQQVLGQGPQFIFQYYEKEERGRGNFPDRFSARQFPNYSSELNVNALLLGDSALYLCASSRGDWRGGNEQYFGPGTRLTVT.

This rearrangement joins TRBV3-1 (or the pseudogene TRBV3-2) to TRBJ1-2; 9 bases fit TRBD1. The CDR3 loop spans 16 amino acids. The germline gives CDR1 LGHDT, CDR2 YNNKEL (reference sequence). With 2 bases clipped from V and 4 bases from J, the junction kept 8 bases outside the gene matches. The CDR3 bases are TGTGCCAGCAGCCAAAGGACAGGGGAGTTCGGCTATGGCTACACCTTC. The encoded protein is CASSQRTGEFGYGYTF.

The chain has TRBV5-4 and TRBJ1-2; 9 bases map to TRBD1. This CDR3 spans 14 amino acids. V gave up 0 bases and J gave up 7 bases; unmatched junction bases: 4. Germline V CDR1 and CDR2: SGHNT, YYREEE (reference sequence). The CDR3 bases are TGTGCCAGCAGCTTGGAAGCACAGGGGGCTGGCTACACCTTC. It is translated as CASSLEAQGAGYTF.

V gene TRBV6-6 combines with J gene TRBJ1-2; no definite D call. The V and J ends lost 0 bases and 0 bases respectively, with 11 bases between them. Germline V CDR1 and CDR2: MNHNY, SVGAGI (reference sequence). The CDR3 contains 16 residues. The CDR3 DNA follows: TGTGCCAGCAGTTACTCACGCAGGAATACTAACTATGGCTACACCTTC. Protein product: CASSYSRRNTNYGYTF.

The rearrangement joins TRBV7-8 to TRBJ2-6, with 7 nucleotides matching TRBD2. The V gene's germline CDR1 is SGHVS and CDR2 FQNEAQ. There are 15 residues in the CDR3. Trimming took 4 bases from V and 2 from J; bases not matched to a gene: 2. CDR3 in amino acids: CASSSRGAGANVLTF. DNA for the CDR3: TGTGCCAGCAGCTCCCGGGGGGCTGGGGCCAACGTCCTGACTTTC.

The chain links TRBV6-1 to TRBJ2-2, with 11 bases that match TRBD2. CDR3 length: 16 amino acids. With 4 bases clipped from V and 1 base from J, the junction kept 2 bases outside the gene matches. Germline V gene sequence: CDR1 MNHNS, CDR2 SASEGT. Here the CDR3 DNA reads TGTGCCAGCAGTGGGGGACTAGCGGAGAACACCGGGGAGCTGTTTTTT. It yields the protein CASSGGLAENTGELFF.

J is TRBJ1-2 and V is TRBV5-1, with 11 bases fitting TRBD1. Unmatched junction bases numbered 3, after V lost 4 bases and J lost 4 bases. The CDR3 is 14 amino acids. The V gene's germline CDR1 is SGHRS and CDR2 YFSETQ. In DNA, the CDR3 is TGCGCCAGCAGCCAGGACAGGGGGCCCTATGGCTACACCTTC. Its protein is CASSQDRGPYGYTF.

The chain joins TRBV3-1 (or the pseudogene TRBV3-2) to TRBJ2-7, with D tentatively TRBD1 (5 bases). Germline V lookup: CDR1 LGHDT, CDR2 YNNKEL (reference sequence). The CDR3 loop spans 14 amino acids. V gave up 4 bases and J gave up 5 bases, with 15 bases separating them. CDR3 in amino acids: CASSLPGGRDEQYF. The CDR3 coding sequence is TGTGCCAGCAGCCTCCCGGGTGGCAGGGACGAGCAGTACTTC.

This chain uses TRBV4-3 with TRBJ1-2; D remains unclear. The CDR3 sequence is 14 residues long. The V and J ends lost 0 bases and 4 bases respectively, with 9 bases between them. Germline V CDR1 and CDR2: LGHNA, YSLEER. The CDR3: CASSQEETTYGYTF. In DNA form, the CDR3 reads TGCGCCAGCAGCCAAGAGGAGACCACCTATGGCTACACCTTC.

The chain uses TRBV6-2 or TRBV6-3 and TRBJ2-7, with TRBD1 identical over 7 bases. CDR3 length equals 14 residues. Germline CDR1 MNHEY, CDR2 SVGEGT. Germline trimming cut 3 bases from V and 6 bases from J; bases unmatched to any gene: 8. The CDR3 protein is CASSYRQGLPEQYF. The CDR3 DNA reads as TGTGCCAGCAGTTATCGACAGGGCTTGCCCGAGCAGTACTTC.

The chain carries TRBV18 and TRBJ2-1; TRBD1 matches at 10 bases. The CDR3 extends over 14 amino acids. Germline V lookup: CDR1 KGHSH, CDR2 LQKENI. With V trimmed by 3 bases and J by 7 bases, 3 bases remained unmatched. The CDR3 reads CASSPLGQGNEQFF. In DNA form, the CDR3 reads TGTGCCAGCTCACCTCTGGGACAGGGGAATGAGCAGTTCTTC. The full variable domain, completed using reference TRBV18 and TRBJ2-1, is NAGVMQNPRHLVRRRGQEARLRCSPMKGHSHVYWYRQLPEEGLKFMVYLQKENIIDESGMPKERFSAEFPKEGPSILRIQQVVRGDSAAYFCASSPLGQGNEQFFGPGTRLTVL.

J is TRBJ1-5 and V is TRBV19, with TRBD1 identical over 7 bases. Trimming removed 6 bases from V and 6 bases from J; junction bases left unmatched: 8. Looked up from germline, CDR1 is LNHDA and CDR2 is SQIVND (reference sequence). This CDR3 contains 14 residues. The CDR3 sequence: CASSSTGNGQPQHF. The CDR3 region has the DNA TGTGCCAGTAGCTCGACAGGGAATGGTCAGCCCCAGCATTTT.

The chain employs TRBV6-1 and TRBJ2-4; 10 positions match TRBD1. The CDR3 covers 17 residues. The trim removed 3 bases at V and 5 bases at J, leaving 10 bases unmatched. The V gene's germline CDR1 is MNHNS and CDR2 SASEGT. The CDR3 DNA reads TGTGCCAGCAGTGATGGACAGGGGGGATGGTTAGAAAACATTCAGTACTTC. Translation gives CASSDGQGGWLENIQYF.

CDR3 nucleotide sequence: TGTGCCAGCAGCCTTAGGACAGAGACCTACGAGCAGTACTTC. This sequence encodes CASSLRTETYEQYF. The rearrangement joins TRBV7-2 to TRBJ2-7, with a weak D call TRBD1 (6 bases). Trimming shortened V by 5 bases and J by 2 bases, and 13 bases separated the two germline ends. Germline CDR1 SGHTA, CDR2 FQGNSA. The CDR3 runs 14 residues.

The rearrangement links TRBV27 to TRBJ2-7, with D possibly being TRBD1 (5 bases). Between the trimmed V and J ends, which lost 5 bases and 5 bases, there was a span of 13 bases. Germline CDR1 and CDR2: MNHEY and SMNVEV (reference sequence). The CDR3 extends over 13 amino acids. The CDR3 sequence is CASSTATRDEQYF. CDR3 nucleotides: TGTGCCAGCAGTACCGCCACCAGGGACGAGCAGTACTTC.

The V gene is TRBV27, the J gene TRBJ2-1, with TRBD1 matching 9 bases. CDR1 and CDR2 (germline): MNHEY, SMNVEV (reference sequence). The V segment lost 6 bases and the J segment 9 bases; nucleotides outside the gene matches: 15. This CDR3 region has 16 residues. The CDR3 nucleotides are TGTGCCAGCAGAATCCTGGACGGGGTGGGACAGGGTGAGCAGTTCTTC. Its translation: CASRILDGVGQGEQFF.